This TCR beta chain is from a study of blood T cell repertoires in COVID-19 (dated by TCRdb to the early 2020s). Regarding the research as a whole: Collaborator samples came from the United States, Italy and Spain and covered acute and convalescent phases of COVID-19. The material from the prospective study consisted of cDNA or gDNA derived from T cells, B-cell-depleted T cells, or PBMCs. The dataset comprised deeply sampled blood TCRbeta repertoires from subjects exposed to, actively infected with, or recovered from COVID-19. The repertoires were released in a freely available public database meant as a resource for research on the immune response to SARS-CoV-2. Samples were obtained from the ongoing ImmuneRACE study (first 160 participants) and from about 1,300 subjects provided by 6 global collaborators. A de-identified subject ID, COVID-19 status, age in years and sex were almost always included in the sample metadata. Where HLA class I and class II types were available, the types were taken from metadata supplied by the sample provider, not from assay-based typing.

The immunoSEQ Assay, a bias-controlled multiplex PCR, was used to amplify TCRbeta CDR3 regions from genomic DNA. The authors processed their data as follows. Nucleated cell counts per sample were estimated from amplification of reference gene primers within the assay. To quantify the absolute abundance of each unique TCRbeta CDR3 rearrangement, sequence reads were collapsed and filtered. For each sample, productive Simpson clonality was calculated as the square root of Simpson's diversity index over productive rearrangements. TCRdb's version of the immuneACCESS table is confined to in-frame rearrangements and falls short of the full clone set. An unresolved V gene accounts for under half of the shortfall where checked; the remainder is of unknown origin. V, J and clone size are those of that table, while D and trimming were read from the DNA. The sample table records over 350,000 clones; 87% of these occur just once. The top ten clonotypes cover about 10% of the sample.

The V end loses 5 bases and the J end loses 0 bases, and a stretch of 8 bases separates them. From the germline V gene (reference sequence), CDR1 is GTSNPN and CDR2 is SVGIG. The CDR3 spans 12 residues, from the cysteine through the phenylalanine. Left in the record is the CDR3 DNA by itself, 36 bases read in frame from the first base. Overall study outcomes, separate from this receptor: The amount of clinical and demographic metadata varied by source and participant and was provided uncurated.

Enrolling through a virtual design, the prospective study's participants ranged in age from roughly 18 to 89 years and lived across 24 United States geographic areas. In the prospective study, participants were assigned to cohorts based on the clinical history participants reported in a screening survey and a study questionnaire. Recovered participants in ImmuneRACE Cohort 3 were defined by two consecutive negative NP/OP PCR tests, clearance by a healthcare professional, or resolution of symptoms. Mobile phlebotomists in the prospective study collected whole blood, serum and a nasopharyngeal or oropharyngeal swab from every participant. Prospective study participants could optionally give additional blood draws and questionnaires over an approximately two-month period. Before DNA extraction, prospective study blood samples were shipped either frozen or at room temperature. With respect to this clone: This clone's antigen is unknown. No per-base quality is available; no much larger clone lies one base away.

The chain couples TRBV30 to TRBJ2-7; the best D guess is TRBD1, with 5 bases matching. The source of this sequence is a woman in her forties or fifties who had recovered from COVID-19. The sample consisted of PBMCs or T cells enriched from blood (not recorded which). The DNA reads as follows: TGTGCCTGGGACAGAGACTCCTACGAGCAGTACTTC. The translation is CAWDRDSYEQYF. Extended through the reference TRBV30 and TRBJ2-7 proteins, this CDR3 yields the full variable domain: SQTIHQWPATLVQPVGSPLSLECTVEGTSNPNLYWYRQAAGRGLQLLFYSVGIGQISSEVPQNLSASRPQDRQFILSSKKLLLSDSGFYLCAWDRDSYEQYFGPGTRLTVT.